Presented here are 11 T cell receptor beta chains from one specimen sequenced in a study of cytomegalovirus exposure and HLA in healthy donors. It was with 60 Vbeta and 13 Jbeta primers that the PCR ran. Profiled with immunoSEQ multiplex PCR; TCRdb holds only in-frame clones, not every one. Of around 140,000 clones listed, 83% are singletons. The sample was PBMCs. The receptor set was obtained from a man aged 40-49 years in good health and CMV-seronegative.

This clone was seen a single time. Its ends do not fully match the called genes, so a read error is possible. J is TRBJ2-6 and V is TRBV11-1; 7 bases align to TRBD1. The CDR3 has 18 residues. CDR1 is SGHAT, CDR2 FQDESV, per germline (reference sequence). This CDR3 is CANSLASDRTSGANVLTF. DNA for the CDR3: TGTGCCAACAGCTTAGCCTCGGACAGGACCTCTGGGGCCAACGTCCTGACTTTC.

DNA for the CDR3: TGTGCCATCAGAGGGCAGGGGGATTCAGATACGCAGTATTTT. Translating it yields CAIRGQGDSDTQYF. The gene calls are TRBV10-3 and TRBJ2-3; 7 positions agree with TRBD1. V lost 6 bases and J lost 4; bases outside the gene matches: 7. CDR3 length: 14 residues. Germline CDR1 and CDR2: ENHRY and SYGVKD.

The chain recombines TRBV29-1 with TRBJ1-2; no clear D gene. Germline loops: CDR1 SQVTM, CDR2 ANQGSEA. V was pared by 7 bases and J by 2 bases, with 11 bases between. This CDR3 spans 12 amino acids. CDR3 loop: CSALGPNYGYTF. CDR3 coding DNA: TGCAGCGCCCTCGGTCCGAACTATGGCTACACCTTC.

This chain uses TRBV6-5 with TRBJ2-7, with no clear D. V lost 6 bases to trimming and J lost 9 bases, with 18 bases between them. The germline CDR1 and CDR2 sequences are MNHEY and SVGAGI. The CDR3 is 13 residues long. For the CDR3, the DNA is TGTGCCAGCAGATCGAAAGAACTCTCAAGGCAGTACTTC. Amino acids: CASRSKELSRQYF.

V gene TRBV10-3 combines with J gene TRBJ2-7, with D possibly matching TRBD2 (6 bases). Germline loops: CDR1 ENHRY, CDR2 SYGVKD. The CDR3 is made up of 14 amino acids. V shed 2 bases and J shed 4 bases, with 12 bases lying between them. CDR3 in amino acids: CAISEKAGYYEQYF. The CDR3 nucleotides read TGTGCCATCAGTGAGAAAGCGGGCTATTACGAGCAGTACTTC.

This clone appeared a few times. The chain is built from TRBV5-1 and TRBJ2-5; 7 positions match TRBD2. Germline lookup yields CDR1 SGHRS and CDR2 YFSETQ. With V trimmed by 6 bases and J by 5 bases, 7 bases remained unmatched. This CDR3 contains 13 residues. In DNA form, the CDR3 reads TGCGCCAGCACTACTAGCGTGGGGGAGACCCAGTACTTC. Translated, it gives CASTTSVGETQYF.

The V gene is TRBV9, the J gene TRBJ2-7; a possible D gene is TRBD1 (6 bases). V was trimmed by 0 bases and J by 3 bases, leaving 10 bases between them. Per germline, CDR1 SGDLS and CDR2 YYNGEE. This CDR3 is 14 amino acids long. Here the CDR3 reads CASSVAGQSYEQYF. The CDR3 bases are TGTGCCAGCAGCGTAGCCGGACAGAGCTACGAGCAGTACTTC.

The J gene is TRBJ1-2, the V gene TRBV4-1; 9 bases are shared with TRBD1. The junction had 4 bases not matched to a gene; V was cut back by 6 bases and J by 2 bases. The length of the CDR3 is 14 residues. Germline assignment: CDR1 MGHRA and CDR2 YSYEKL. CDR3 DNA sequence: TGCGCCAGCAGTTCCGGGACAGGGAACTATGGCTACACCTTC. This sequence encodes CASSSGTGNYGYTF.

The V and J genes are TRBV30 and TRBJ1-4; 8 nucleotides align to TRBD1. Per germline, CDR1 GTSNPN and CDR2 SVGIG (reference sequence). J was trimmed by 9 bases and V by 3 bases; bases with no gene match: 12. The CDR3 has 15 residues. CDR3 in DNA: TGTGCCTGGAGCTCTCCCAGGACAGGGATTCAAAAACTGTTTTTT. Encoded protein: CAWSSPRTGIQKLFF.

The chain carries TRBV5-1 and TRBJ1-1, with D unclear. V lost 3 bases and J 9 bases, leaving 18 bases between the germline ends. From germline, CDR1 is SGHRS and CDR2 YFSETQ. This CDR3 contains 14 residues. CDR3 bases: TGCGCCAGCAGCTCGACCTACAGCAGAGAGAAAGCTTTCTTT. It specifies CASSSTYSREKAFF.

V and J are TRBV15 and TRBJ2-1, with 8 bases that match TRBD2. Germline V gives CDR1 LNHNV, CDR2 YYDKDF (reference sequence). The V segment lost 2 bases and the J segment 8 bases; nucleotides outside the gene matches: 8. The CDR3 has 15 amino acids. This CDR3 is CATSRLQGLGYEQFF. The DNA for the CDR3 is TGTGCCACCAGCAGACTCCAGGGACTAGGCTATGAGCAGTTCTTC.